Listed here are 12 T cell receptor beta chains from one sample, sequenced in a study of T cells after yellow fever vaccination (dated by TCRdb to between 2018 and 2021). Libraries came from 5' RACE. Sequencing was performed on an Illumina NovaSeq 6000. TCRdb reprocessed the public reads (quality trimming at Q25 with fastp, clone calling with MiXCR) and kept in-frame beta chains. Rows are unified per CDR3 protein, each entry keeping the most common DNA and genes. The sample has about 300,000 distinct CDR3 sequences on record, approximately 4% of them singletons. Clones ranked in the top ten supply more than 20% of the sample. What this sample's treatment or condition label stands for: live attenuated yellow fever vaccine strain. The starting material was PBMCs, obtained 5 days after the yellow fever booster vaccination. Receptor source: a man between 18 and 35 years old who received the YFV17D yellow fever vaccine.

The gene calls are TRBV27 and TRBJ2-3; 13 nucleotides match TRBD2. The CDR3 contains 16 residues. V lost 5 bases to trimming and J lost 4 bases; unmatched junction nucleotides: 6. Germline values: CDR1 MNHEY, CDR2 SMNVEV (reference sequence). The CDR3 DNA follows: TGTGCCAGCAGTGAGACTAGCGGGGGGATCGCAGATACGCAGTATTTT. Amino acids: CASSETSGGIADTQYF.

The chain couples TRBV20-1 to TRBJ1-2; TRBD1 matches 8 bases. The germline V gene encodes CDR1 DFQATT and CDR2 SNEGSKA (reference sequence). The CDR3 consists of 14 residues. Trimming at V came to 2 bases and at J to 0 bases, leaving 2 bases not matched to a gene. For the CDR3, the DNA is TGCAGTGCTAGAAACAGGGGGTCTAACTATGGCTACACCTTC. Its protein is CSARNRGSNYGYTF.

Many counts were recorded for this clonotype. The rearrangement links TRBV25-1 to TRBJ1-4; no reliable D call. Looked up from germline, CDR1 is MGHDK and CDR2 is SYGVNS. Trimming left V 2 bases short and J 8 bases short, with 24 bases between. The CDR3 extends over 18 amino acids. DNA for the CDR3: TGTGCCAGCAGTGAACCCGGCGGGCGAGTGGTATATGGGGAAAAACTGTTTTTT. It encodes CASSEPGGRVVYGEKLFF. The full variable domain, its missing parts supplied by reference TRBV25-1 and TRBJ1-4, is EADIYQTPRYLVIGTGKKITLECSQTMGHDKMYWYQQDPGMELHLIHYSYGVNSTEKGDLSSESTVSRIRTEHFPLTLESARPSHTSQYLCASSEPGGRVVYGEKLFFGSGTQLSVL.

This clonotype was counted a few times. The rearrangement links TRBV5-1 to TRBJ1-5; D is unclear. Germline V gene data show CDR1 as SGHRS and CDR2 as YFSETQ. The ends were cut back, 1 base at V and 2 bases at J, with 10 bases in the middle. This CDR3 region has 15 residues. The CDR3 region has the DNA TGCGCCAGCAGCTTGAACGGGCTAGGCAATCAGCCCCAGCATTTT. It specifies CASSLNGLGNQPQHF.

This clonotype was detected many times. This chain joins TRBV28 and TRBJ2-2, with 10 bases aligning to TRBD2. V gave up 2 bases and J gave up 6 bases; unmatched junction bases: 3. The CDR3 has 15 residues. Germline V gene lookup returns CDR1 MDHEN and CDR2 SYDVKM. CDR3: CASSLRLAGAGELFF. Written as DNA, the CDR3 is TGTGCCAGCAGTTTAAGGCTAGCGGGGGCCGGGGAGCTGTTTTTT.

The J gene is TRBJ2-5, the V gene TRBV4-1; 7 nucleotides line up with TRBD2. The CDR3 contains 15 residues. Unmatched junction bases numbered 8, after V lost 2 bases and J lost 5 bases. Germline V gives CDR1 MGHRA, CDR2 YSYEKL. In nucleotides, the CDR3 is TGCGCCAGCAGCCAACCCGGGGGAGGGATGGAGACCCAGTACTTC. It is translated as CASSQPGGGMETQYF.

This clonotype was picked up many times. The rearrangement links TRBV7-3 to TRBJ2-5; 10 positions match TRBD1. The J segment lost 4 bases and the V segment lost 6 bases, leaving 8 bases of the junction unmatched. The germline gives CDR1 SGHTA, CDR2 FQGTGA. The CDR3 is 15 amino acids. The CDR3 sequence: CASSWTGGFRETQYF. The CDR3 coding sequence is TGTGCCAGCAGTTGGACAGGGGGATTTAGAGAGACCCAGTACTTC.

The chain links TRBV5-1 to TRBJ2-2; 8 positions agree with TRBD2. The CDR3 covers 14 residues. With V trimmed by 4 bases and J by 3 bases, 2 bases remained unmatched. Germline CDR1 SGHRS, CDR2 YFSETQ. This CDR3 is CASSGLADTGELFF. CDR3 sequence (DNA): TGCGCCAGCAGCGGACTAGCAGACACCGGGGAGCTGTTTTTT.

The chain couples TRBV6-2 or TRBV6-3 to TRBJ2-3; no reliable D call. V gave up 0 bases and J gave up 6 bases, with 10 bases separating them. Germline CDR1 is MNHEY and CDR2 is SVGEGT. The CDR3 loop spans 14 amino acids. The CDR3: CASSYSGNPDTQYF. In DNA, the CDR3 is TGTGCCAGCAGTTACTCGGGCAACCCGGATACGCAGTATTTT.

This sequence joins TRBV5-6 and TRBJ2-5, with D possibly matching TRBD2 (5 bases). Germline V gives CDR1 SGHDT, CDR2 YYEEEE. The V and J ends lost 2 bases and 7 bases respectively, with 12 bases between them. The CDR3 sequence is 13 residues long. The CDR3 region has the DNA TGTGCCAGCAGCTTAGAGGGATTCGGGACCCAGTACTTC. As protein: CASSLEGFGTQYF.

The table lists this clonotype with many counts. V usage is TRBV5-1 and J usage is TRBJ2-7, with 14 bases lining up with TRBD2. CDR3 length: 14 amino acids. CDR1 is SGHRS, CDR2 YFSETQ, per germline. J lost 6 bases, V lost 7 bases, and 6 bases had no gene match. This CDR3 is CASRTGLAGGEQYF. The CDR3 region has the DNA TGCGCCAGCCGAACCGGACTAGCGGGGGGCGAGCAGTACTTC.

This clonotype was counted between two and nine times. The chain's CDR3 is CASSPMSGLQETQYF. DNA for the CDR3: TGTGCCAGCTCACCGATGTCGGGGCTTCAGGAGACCCAGTACTTC. V gene TRBV18 combines with J gene TRBJ2-5; D is tentatively TRBD1 or TRBD2 (5 bases each). Trimming stripped 3 bases from V and 5 bases from J, with 16 bases between. The germline gives CDR1 KGHSH, CDR2 LQKENI. The CDR3 length is 15 residues.